This TCR beta chain emerged from a study of blood T cell repertoires in COVID-19. Study as a whole: Acute and convalescent COVID-19 samples came from the United States, Italy and Spain. PBMCs, B-cell-depleted T cells, or T cells provided the cDNA or gDNA that made up the material.

The CDR3 consists of 17 residues. The junction had 11 bases not matched to a gene; V was cut back by 4 bases and J by 4 bases. The germline gives CDR1 SGHDT, CDR2 YYEEEE. A single count supports this clone. Authors' data handling: From reference gene primer amplification, estimates of nucleated cell counts were derived. Generated by immunoSEQ multiplex PCR, the TCRdb table keeps only in-frame clones and is missing some. D and trimming come from the DNA, and the V and J calls and clone size come from that table. The sample has over 250,000 clones, around 82% seen once; the top ten hold 8% to 9.5%. The source is a woman between 45 and 65 years old who had recovered from COVID-19. V usage is TRBV5-6 and J usage is TRBJ1-5, with 10 bases matching TRBD1. Sequenced material: peripheral blood. The CDR3 DNA sequence: TGTGCCAGCAGCCGGGATCGCGGGACAGGGGTGAATCAGCCCCAGCATTTT. The encoded protein is CASSRDRGTGVNQPQHF.